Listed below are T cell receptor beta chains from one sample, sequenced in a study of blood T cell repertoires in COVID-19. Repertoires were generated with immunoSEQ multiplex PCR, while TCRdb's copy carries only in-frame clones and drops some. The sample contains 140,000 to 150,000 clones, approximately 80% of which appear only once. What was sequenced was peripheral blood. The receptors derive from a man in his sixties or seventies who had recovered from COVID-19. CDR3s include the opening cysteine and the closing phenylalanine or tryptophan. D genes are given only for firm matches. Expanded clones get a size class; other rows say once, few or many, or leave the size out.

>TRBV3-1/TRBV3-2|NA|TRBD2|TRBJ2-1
TGTGCCAGCAGCGGAACTAGCGGGAGCGACAATGAGCAGTTCTTC
CASSGTSGSDNEQFF
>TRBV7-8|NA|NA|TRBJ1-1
TGTGCCAGCAGCTTAGGAGAGGGGGGGCGGACTGAAGCTTTCTTT
CASSLGEGGRTEAFF
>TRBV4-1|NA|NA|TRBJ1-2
TGCGCCAGCAGCCAAGATAGGGGCTCGGCAGTCGGCTACACCTTC
CASSQDRGSAVGYTF
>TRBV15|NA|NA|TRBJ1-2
TGTGCCACCAGCACCGGACAGACGAGTGGCTACACCTTC
CATSTGQTSGYTF
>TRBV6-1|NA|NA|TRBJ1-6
TGTGCCAGCAGTGAAGGACAGCCGGGGGTCAATAATTCACCCCTCCACTTT
CASSEGQPGVNNSPLHF
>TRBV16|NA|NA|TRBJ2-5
TGTGCCAGCAGCCAATCGATCGACACGTTCCAAGAGACCCAGTACTTC
CASSQSIDTFQETQYF
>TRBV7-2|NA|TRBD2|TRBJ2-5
TGTGCCAGCAGCTTGACACTAGCGGGAGTTAAAGAGACCCAGTACTTC
CASSLTLAGVKETQYF
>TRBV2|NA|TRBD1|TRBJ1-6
TGTGCCAGCAGACTCGACAGGGGGATTATGTCACCCCTCCACTTT
CASRLDRGIMSPLHF
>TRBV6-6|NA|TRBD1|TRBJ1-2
TGTGCCAGCAGTTACTCGGGACAGGGGGCCAACACCTTC
CASSYSGQGANTF
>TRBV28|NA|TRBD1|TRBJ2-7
TGTGCCAGCAGTCTACAGGGGGCCACCTACGAGCAGTACTTC
CASSLQGATYEQYF
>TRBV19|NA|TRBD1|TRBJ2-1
TGTGCCAGTAGTTCCGGACAGGGGAGGAATGAGCAGTTCTTC
CASSSGQGRNEQFF
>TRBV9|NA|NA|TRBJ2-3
TGTGCCAGCAGCGTAGGGGGGCGAGTCGACCATACGCAGTATTTT
CASSVGGRVDHTQYF
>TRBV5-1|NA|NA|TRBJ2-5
TGCGCCAGCAGCTTGGCGGCAGGGGAAGAGACCCAGTACTTC
CASSLAAGEETQYF
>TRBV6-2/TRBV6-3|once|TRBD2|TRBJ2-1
TGTGCCAGCAGTTGGCCGGGGGGGGAGCAGTTCTTC
CASSWPGGEQFF
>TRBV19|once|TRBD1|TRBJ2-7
TGTGCCAGTAGTATTGACAGGGGGTACGAGCAGTACTTC
CASSIDRGYEQYF
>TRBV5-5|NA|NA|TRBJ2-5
TGTGCCAGCAGCTTTGGAGTAGGCTCCCAAGAGACCCAGTACTTC
CASSFGVGSQETQYF
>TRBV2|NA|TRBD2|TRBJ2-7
TGTGCCAGCCTAGGAGGGGAGGGACTAGCGGGAGTCGGCGCCTACGAGCAGTACTTC
CASLGGEGLAGVGAYEQYF
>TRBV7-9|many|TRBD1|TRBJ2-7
TGTGCCAGCAGCTTATCAGACAGGGTGGCCTACGAGCAGTACTTC
CASSLSDRVAYEQYF
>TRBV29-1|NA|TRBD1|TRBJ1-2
TGCAGCGCTGCCTCCGGGACAGGGGAGGATGGCTACACCTTC
CSAASGTGEDGYTF
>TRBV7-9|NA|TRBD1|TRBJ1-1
TGTGCCAGCAGCACCCAGACAGGGTCCACTGAAGCTTTCTTT
CASSTQTGSTEAFF
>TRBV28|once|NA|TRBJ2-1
TGTGCCAGCAGTCGAGATTTGGGGCACAATGTTGAGCAGTTCTTC
CASSRDLGHNVEQFF
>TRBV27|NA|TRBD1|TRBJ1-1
TGTGCCAGCAGCCCACAGGGGGCGCTAGATGAAGCTTTCTTT
CASSPQGALDEAFF
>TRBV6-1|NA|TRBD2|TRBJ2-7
TGTGCCAGCAGATCTGGGACTAGCGACTACGAGCAGTACTTC
CASRSGTSDYEQYF
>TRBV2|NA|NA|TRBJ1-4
TGTGCCAGCAGTGACCTGCAGGGGTTGGGAAAACTGTTTTTT
CASSDLQGLGKLFF
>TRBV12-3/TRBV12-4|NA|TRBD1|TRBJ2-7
TGTGCCAGCAGTTACGTACAGGGGGCCGAGCAGTACTTC
CASSYVQGAEQYF
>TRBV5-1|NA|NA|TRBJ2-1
TGCGCCAGCGGAAAAGGACAGGCGGGATTCTACAATGAGCAGTTCTTC
CASGKGQAGFYNEQFF
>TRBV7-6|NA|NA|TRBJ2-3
TGTGCCAGCTCTACCCTCCCGGCCGGGGGAGATACGCAGTATTTT
CASSTLPAGGDTQYF
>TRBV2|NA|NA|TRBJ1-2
TGTGCCAGCAGGGGCGGGTGGTTGAACTATGGCTACACCTTC
CASRGGWLNYGYTF
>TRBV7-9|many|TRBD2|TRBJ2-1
TGTGCCAGCAGCTTAGCGCTAGCGGGGCCAAACTACAATGAGCAGTTCTTC
CASSLALAGPNYNEQFF
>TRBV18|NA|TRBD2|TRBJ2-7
TGTGCCAGCTCACCACCGGTAGGCGGGAGGGGAGGCTACGAGCAGTACTTC
CASSPPVGGRGGYEQYF
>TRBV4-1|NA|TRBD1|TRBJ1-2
TGCGCCAGCCCTTTGACAGGGAGTCGGGCTAACTATGGCTACACCTTC
CASPLTGSRANYGYTF
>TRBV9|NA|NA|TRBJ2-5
TGTGCCAGCAGTCCCCGCCCGGGGGAGACCCAGTACTTC
CASSPRPGETQYF
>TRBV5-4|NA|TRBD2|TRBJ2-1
TGTGCCAGCTCCCCTTCCGGGACTAGCCTGTCCAATGAGCAGTTCTTC
CASSPSGTSLSNEQFF
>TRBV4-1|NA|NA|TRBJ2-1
TGCGCCAGCAGCCAGAGTACTAGTGATAAATACAATGAGCAGTTCTTC
CASSQSTSDKYNEQFF
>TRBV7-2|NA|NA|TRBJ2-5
TGTGCCAGCAGCTTAGAATCCCTGGTGGGAGGAGAGACCCAGTACTTC
CASSLESLVGGETQYF
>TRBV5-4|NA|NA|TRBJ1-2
TGTGCCAGCAGCTTACGGGCGGGTGGCTACACCTTC
CASSLRAGGYTF
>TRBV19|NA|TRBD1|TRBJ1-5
TGTGCCAGCCTTACAGGGGGCCAGCCCCAGCATTTT
CASLTGGQPQHF
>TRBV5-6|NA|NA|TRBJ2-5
TGTGCCAGCAGCTCCGGTTTACCCCAGACCCAGTACTTC
CASSSGLPQTQYF
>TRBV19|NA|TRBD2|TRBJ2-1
TGTGCCAGCCTCCCCCGCCCTGGACTAGCGGGAGAAAGCTACAATGAGCAGTTCTTC
CASLPRPGLAGESYNEQFF
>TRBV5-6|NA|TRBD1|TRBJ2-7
TGTGCCAGCAGAGTGATTACCCGGACAGGGGGCTACGAGCAGTACTTC
CASRVITRTGGYEQYF
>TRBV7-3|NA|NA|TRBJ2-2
TGTGCCAGCAGCCCGGGTCTGAGCACCGGGGAGCTGTTTTTT
CASSPGLSTGELFF
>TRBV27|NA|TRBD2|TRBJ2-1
TGTGCCAGCCAGGGGCTAGCGGGAGGCTCCTACAATGAGCAGTTCTTC
CASQGLAGGSYNEQFF
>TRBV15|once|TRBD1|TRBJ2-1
TGTGCCACCAGGACAGGGGGTAGGGATGAGCAGTTCTTC
CATRTGGRDEQFF